This TCR beta chain originates from a study of a mutant IDH1 vaccine in newly diagnosed glioma (dated by TCRdb to the early 2020s). Background on the whole study: Patients received eight vaccinations in weeks 1, 3, 5, 7, 11, 15, 19 and 23, corresponding to visits V03 through V10. Vaccination began 4-6 weeks after radiotherapy alone, or alongside temozolomide cycles in the chemotherapy-containing groups. Of the 32 patients who were treated, about 62% were male and around 40% were female, and the mean age was about 37 years. Longitudinal TCRB deep sequencing was done for 25 to 30 treated patients, wherever samples were available for exploratory analyses. Peripheral blood samples were drawn at six visits, namely V03 (baseline), V05, V07, V10, V12 and V13. Before enrollment, patients had received standard therapy of radiotherapy alone, temozolomide alone, or radiochemotherapy with temozolomide; most received the combination.

Libraries were made using the immunoSEQ multiplex PCR assay. The hsTCRB Kit was used according to the manufacturer's protocol to amplify rearranged TCR beta chain sequences. Sequencing of TCRB libraries was carried out on an Illumina MiSeq. For the original study's pipeline: The kit vendor's proprietary platform handled demultiplexing, trimming and gene mapping. The table comes from immuneACCESS by way of TCRdb, which keeps in-frame sequences with V and J called. Part of the clones is missing from these tables; in studies checked, under half for an unresolved V gene and the rest for unknown reasons. V and J calls and clone size are given by that table; D and trimming were obtained from the DNA. The sample table lists approximately 35,000 clones, roughly 90% of them with a count of one. Approximately 2.3% of the sample is taken by the ten largest. The time point label of this sample denotes: week 23, last vaccination. Each vaccine dose, consisting of 300 ug of a 20-mer mutant IDH1 peptide in Montanide, was administered subcutaneously with topical imiquimod. The donors had newly diagnosed IDH1-mutant astrocytomas of WHO grade 3 or 4 that showed loss of nuclear ATRX. The samples were drawn from NOA16, a multicentre, single-arm, open-label phase I trial in Germany that tested a mutant IDH1 peptide vaccine in humans for the first time. Genomic DNA for TCRB sequencing was isolated from EDTA blood with the DNeasy Blood and Tissue Kit.

Via the germline V gene, CDR1 is MNHNS and CDR2 SASEGT. V is reduced by 3 bases and J by 3 bases, leaving a spacing of 11 bases between them. There are 15 amino acids in the CDR3, from cysteine to phenylalanine inclusive. Only CDR3 DNA is held: 45 bases, read in frame from base 1. Study-level results and caveats: Selection of PBMC samples for TCRB deep sequencing was based on availability. According to the authors, sample limitations meant that analyses of patient blood samples could not be reproduced. Immune responses induced by the vaccine were seen in 90% to 95% of patients across multiple MHC alleles. Changes in the top peripheral T cell clonotypes picked up by TCRB sequencing did not appear to be linked to pseudoprogression.

Turning to this clone: The clone's antigen remains unknown. Base qualities are not at hand, and no much larger clone is one base apart.

This chain joins TRBV6-1 to TRBJ1-4; the D gene lacks a confident call. Specimen: PBMCs, collected from a glioma patient whose treatment included an IDH1 peptide vaccine. The sequence was obtained from a middle-aged man with glioma. For the CDR3, the sequence is CASSENEIANEKLFF. The nucleotides read TGTGCCAGCAGTGAGAATGAAATCGCTAATGAAAAACTGTTTTTT.